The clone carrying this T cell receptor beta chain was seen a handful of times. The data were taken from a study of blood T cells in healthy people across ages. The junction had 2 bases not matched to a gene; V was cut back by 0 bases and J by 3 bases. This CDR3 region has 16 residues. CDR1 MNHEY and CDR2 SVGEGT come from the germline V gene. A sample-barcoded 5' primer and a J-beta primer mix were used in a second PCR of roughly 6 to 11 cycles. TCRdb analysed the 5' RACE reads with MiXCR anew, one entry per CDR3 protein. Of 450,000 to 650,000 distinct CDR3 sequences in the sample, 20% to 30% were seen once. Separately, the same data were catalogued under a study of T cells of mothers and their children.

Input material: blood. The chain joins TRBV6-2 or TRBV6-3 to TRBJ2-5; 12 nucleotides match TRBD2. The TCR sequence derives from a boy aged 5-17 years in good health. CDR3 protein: CASSYSTSGSEETQYF. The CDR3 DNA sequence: TGTGCCAGCAGTTACTCGACTAGCGGGAGTGAAGAGACCCAGTACTTC.